The sequence of this T cell receptor (beta chain) was determined in a study of shared clonotypes between healthy human individuals. The CDR3 is 14 residues long. Germline V gene data show CDR1 as SGHTA and CDR2 as FQGNSA. Trimming left V 4 bases short and J 4 bases short, with 11 bases between. Profiled with immunoSEQ multiplex PCR; TCRdb holds only in-frame clones, not every one. The sample records approximately 720,000 clones, 72% being singletons. Study observations and caveats: About 5% of naive CD4 clonotypes were common to a few donors.

This clone has just a few counts. No antigen is known for it. Those who donated, Caucasian adults without exception, all lived in Nashville, Tennessee. Sequenced: memory CD4+ T cells sorted from blood. The subset here: CD45RA-negative fraction. The J gene is TRBJ1-3, the V gene TRBV7-2; no reliable D call. The clonotype comes from a woman aged 25 to 39 in good health. CDR3 residues: CASSYLGGGNTIYF. DNA of the CDR3: TGTGCCAGCAGCTACCTTGGTGGAGGAAACACCATATATTTT.